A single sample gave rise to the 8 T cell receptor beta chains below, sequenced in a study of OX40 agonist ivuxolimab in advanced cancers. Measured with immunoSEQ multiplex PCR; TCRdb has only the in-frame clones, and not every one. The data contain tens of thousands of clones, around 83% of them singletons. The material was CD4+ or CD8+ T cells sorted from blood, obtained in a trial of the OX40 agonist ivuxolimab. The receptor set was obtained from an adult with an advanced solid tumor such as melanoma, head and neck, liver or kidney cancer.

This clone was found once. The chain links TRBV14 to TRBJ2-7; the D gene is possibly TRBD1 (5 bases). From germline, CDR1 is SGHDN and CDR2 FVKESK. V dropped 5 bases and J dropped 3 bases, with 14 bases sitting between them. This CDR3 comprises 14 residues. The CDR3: CASSSGHAGYEQYV. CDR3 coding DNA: TGTGCCAGCAGCAGTGGACACGCCGGCTACGAGCAGTACGTC.

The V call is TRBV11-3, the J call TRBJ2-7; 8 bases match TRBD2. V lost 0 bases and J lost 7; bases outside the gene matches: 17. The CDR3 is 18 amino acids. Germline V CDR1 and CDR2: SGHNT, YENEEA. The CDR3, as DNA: TGTGCCAGCAGCTTAGATCCCCATGCAGGGCCAGCGGGGGATGAGCAGTACGTC. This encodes CASSLDPHAGPAGDEQYV.

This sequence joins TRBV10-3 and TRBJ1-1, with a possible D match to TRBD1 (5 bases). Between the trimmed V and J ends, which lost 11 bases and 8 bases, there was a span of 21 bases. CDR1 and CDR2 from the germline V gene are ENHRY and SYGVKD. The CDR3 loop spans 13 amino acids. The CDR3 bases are TGTGCCGTTGCATCAGGCGACAGTGCAGAAGCTTTCTTT. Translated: CAVASGDSAEAFF.

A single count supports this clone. The CDR3 coding sequence is TGTGCCAGCAGTTACTACAGGGACCAGACCCAGTACTTC. Translated: CASSYYRDQTQYF. The rearrangement uses TRBV6-5 and TRBJ2-5, with a tentative D call TRBD1 (6 bases). Germline values: CDR1 MNHEY, CDR2 SVGAGI. V was shortened by 1 base and J by 6 bases, with 9 bases between the two germline ends. This CDR3 has 13 amino acids.

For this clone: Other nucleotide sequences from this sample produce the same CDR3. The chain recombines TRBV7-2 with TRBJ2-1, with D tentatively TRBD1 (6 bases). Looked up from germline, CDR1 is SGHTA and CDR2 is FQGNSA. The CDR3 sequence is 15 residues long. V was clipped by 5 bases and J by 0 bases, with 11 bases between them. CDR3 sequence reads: CASSLDRFSYNEQFF. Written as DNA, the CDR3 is TGTGCCAGCAGCCTTGACAGGTTCTCCTACAATGAGCAGTTCTTC.

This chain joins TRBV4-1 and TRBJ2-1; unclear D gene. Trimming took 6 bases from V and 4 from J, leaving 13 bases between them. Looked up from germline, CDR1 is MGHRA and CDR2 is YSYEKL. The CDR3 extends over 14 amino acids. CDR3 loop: CASSSQLGYNEQFF. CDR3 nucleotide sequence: TGCGCCAGCAGTAGTCAATTGGGGTACAATGAGCAGTTCTTC.

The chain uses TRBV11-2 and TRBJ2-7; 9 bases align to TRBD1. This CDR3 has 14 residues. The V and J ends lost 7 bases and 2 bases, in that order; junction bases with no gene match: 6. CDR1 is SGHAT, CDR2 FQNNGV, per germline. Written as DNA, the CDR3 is TGTGCCAGCAACATGGGACAGGGCCCCTACGAGCAGTACTTC. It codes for CASNMGQGPYEQYF.

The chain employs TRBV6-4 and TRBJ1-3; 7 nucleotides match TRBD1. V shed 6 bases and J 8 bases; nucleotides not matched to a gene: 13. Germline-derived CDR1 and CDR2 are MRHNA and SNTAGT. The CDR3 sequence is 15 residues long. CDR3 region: CASRPLHRGWDTIYF. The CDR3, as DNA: TGTGCCAGCAGACCGCTCCACAGGGGTTGGGACACCATATATTTT.